The present TCR beta chain was sequenced within a study of OX40 agonist ivuxolimab in advanced cancers. Study context: Ivuxolimab, an agonistic anti-OX40 (CD134) antibody, was given to patients. Every 2 weeks, patients received ivuxolimab intravenously, dosed at 0.01 to 10 mg/kg.

The CDR3 contains 18 residues. V dropped 4 bases and J dropped 9; count of bases not matched to a gene: 22. Germline CDR1 reads SGHAT; CDR2 reads FQNNGV. Profiled with immunoSEQ multiplex PCR; TCRdb holds only in-frame clones, not every one. There are tens of thousands of clones in the sample; roughly 80% occur only once, and around 3.4% lies in the top ten. This clone was detected only a few times. The sequencing here drew on CD4+ or CD8+ T cells sorted from blood, taken in a trial of the OX40 agonist ivuxolimab. The chain joins TRBV11-2 to TRBJ2-7; 9 positions match TRBD1. This TCR came from an adult with an advanced solid tumor such as melanoma, head and neck, liver or kidney cancer. CDR3 DNA sequence: TGTGCCAGCAGCTGGGGTGGCATCCCGGGACAGGGTACGAGTATGCAGTACTTC. It encodes CASSWGGIPGQGTSMQYF.